This TCR beta chain was observed in a study of T cells in localized non-small cell lung cancer. Study-level points and caveats: Median roughly 57 top-100 tumor clones were shared with paired adjacent lung.

Note on this clone: Its antigen is currently unknown.

The assay was immunoSEQ multiplex PCR, and TCRdb's table has in-frame clones only and misses some. The repertoire holds fewer than 50,000 clones, 65% to 90% seen once, with roughly 8.5% in the top ten. This CDR3 has 16 amino acids. Germline V gene data show CDR1 as SGHTA and CDR2 as FQGNSA. V was clipped by 5 bases and J by 6 bases; unmatched bases: 11. The input for sequencing was PBMCs, taken before any cancer treatment. This clonotype was obtained from a man aged 40 to 75 with stage II lung adenocarcinoma. V usage is TRBV7-2 and J usage is TRBJ2-4; TRBD1 agrees at 9 bases. The CDR3 loop reads CASSIRTGGAGNIQYF. The CDR3 nucleotides read TGTGCCAGCAGCATCCGAACAGGGGGCGCGGGAAACATTCAGTACTTC. The complete variable domain, with remaining parts taken from reference TRBV7-2 and TRBJ2-4, reads GAGVSQSPSNKVTEKGKDVELRCDPISGHTALYWYRQSLGQGLEFLIYFQGNSAPDKSGLPSDRFSAERTGGSVSTLTIQRTQQEDSAVYLCASSIRTGGAGNIQYFGAGTRLSVL.